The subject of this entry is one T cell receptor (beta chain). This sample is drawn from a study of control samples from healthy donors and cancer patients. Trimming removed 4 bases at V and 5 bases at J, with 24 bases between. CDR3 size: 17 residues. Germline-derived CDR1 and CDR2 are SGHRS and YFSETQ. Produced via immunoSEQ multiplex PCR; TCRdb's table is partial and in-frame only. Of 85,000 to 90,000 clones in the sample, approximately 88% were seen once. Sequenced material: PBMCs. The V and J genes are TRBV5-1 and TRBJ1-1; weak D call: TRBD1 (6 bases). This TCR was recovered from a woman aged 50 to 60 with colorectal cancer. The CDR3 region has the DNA TGCGCCAGCAGCGTGGGGGGGGCGCGTCCGGGATGGACTGAAGCTTTCTTT. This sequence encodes CASSVGGARPGWTEAFF.